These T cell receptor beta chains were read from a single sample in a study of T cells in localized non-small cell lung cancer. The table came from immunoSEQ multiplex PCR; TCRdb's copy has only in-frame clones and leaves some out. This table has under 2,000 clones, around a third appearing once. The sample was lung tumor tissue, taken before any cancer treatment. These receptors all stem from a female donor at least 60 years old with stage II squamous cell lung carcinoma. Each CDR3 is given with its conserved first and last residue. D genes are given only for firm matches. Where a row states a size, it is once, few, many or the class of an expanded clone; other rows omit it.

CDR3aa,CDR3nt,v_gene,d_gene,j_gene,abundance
CASTRVKDTEAFF,TGTGCCAGCACGCGCGTCAAGGACACTGAAGCTTTCTTT,TRBV6-8,NA,TRBJ1-1,few
CAWSVGSGDYEQYF,TGTGCCTGGAGTGTCGGTAGCGGGGACTACGAGCAGTACTTC,TRBV30,TRBD2,TRBJ2-7,NA
CSVAAYGTPDRDYGYTF,TGCAGCGTCGCCGCATACGGAACTCCAGATAGGGATTATGGCTATACCTTC,TRBV29-1,NA,TRBJ1-2,once
CASSEVGPGYGYTF,TGTGCCAGCAGTGAAGTGGGCCCAGGCTATGGCTACACCTTC,TRBV6-1,NA,TRBJ1-2,NA
CASSRTSGGSEQFF,TGTGCCAGCTCACGGACTAGCGGGGGGTCTGAGCAGTTCTTC,TRBV7-2,TRBD2,TRBJ2-1,few
CASSMTTANTEAFF,TGTGCCAGTAGTATGACCACAGCGAACACTGAAGCTTTCTTT,TRBV19,NA,TRBJ1-1,NA
CATSPRRGKNTEAFF,TGTGCCACCAGCCCGAGAAGGGGAAAGAACACTGAAGCTTTCTTT,TRBV15,NA,TRBJ1-1,NA
CAWSVGPTGANVLTF,TGTGCCTGGAGTGTAGGGCCGACTGGGGCCAACGTCCTGACTTTC,TRBV30,NA,TRBJ2-6,NA
CASSQDPGRSGANVLTF,TGCGCCAGCAGCCAAGACCCGGGGAGGTCTGGGGCCAACGTCCTGACTTTC,TRBV1,NA,TRBJ2-6,few
CASSQDYRGSNQPQHF,TGCGCCAGCAGCCAAGATTACAGGGGAAGCAATCAGCCCCAGCATTTT,TRBV4-1,TRBD1,TRBJ1-5,large
CAISEPGPQYGYTF,TGTGCCATCAGTGAGCCGGGACCGCAGTATGGCTACACCTTC,TRBV10-3,NA,TRBJ1-2,NA
CASSPGLNYGYTF,TGTGCCAGCAGCCCCGGGTTAAACTATGGCTACACCTTC,TRBV7-8,NA,TRBJ1-2,medium-sized
CASSQDGRGGYGYTF,TGTGCCAGCAGCCAAGATGGACGGGGGGGCTATGGCTACACCTTC,TRBV14,NA,TRBJ1-2,NA
CASEGSENTIETQYF,TGTGCCAGCGAAGGGTCAGAGAATACTATAGAGACCCAGTACTTC,TRBV6-8,NA,TRBJ2-5,few
CASVLAGVTDTQYF,TGTGCCAGCGTTCTAGCGGGGGTGACAGATACGCAGTATTTT,TRBV11-3,TRBD2,TRBJ2-3,NA
CASSLSLAGGETQYF,TGTGCCAGCAGCTTATCCCTAGCGGGGGGAGAGACCCAGTACTTC,TRBV7-1,TRBD2,TRBJ2-5,few
CASSFLIRKLFF,TGTGCCAGCAGTTTTCTCATTAGAAAACTGTTTTTT,TRBV6-8,NA,TRBJ1-4,few
CASSWTGDSYEQYF,TGTGCCAGCTCATGGACAGGGGACTCCTACGAGCAGTACTTC,TRBV18,TRBD1,TRBJ2-7,few
CASSPEQGASTEAFF,TGTGCCAGCAGTCCCGAACAGGGGGCTAGCACTGAAGCTTTCTTT,TRBV9,TRBD1,TRBJ1-1,medium-sized
CASSDLTGNEKLFF,TGCGCCAGCAGTGATTTAACAGGGAACGAAAAACTGTTTTTT,TRBV10-2,NA,TRBJ1-4,NA
CASRTGYYLEAFF,TGCGCCAGCAGGACAGGGTACTACCTTGAAGCTTTCTTT,TRBV10-2,TRBD1,TRBJ1-1,NA
CASSMRETQYF,TGTGCCAGTAGTATGAGAGAGACCCAGTACTTC,TRBV19,NA,TRBJ2-5,NA
CASSVVGTGGEAFF,TGTGCCAGCAGCGTAGTCGGGACAGGGGGCGAAGCTTTCTTT,TRBV9,TRBD1,TRBJ1-1,few
CASSPRAELYGYTF,TGTGCCAGCTCACCACGGGCGGAACTCTATGGCTACACCTTC,TRBV18,NA,TRBJ1-2,NA
CASSSVGSGANVLTF,TGTGCCAGCAGCTCCGTGGGCTCTGGGGCCAACGTCCTGACTTTC,TRBV28,NA,TRBJ2-6,NA
CASRPRRGTYEQYF,TGTGCCAGCAGACCAAGGAGAGGGACCTACGAGCAGTACTTC,TRBV6-8,NA,TRBJ2-7,NA
CASSFIFAGRYNEQFF,NA,TRBV7-7,NA,TRBJ2-1,few
CSVAPNTGELFF,TGCAGCGTGGCACCGAACACCGGGGAGCTGTTTTTT,TRBV29-1,NA,TRBJ2-2,NA
CASSPPSGNNEQFF,TGTGCCAGCTCACCACCTAGCGGGAACAATGAGCAGTTCTTC,TRBV18,TRBD2,TRBJ2-1,NA
CASTPRGFFSGNTIYF,TGTGCCAGCACCCCGCGGGGCTTCTTCTCTGGAAACACCATATATTTT,TRBV6-8,NA,TRBJ1-3,NA
CASSTTDRGLGYTF,TGTGCCAGTAGTACCACGGACAGGGGGTTAGGCTACACCTTC,TRBV19,TRBD1,TRBJ1-2,NA
CASSYSETEAFF,TGTGCCAGCAGTTACTCTGAAACTGAAGCTTTCTTT,TRBV6-8,NA,TRBJ1-1,few
CASTRGYFTDTQYF,TGTGCCAGCACGAGGGGGTACTTCACGGATACGCAGTATTTT,TRBV6-8,NA,TRBJ2-3,few
CASTPILDYNEQFF,TGTGCCAGCACTCCTATACTAGACTACAATGAGCAGTTCTTC,TRBV6-8,NA,TRBJ2-1,few
CSVAHRGITYEQYF,TGCAGCGTCGCCCACAGGGGGATAACCTACGAGCAGTACTTC,TRBV29-1,TRBD1,TRBJ2-7,once
CASSGSIRGNTEAFF,TGTGCCAGCAGCGGGTCGATCCGGGGCAACACTGAAGCTTTCTTT,TRBV11-3,NA,TRBJ1-1,medium-sized
CASSLSGANTEAFF,TGTGCCAGCAGCTTGTCGGGGGCGAACACTGAAGCTTTCTTT,TRBV11-3,NA,TRBJ1-1,few
CASSLGTGGTEAFF,TGTGCCAGCAGTCTGGGGACAGGGGGGACTGAAGCTTTCTTT,TRBV6-8,TRBD1,TRBJ1-1,NA
CASSLTRGEPQHF,TGTGCCAGCTCACTCACCCGGGGGGAGCCCCAGCATTTT,TRBV18,NA,TRBJ1-5,NA
CASSPSPRLAGRQYF,TGTGCCAGCAGTCCAAGCCCCCGACTAGCGGGGAGGCAGTATTTT,TRBV28,TRBD2,TRBJ2-3,NA
CASSPPDRGRAFF,TGTGCCAGCTCACCCCCAGACAGGGGAAGAGCTTTCTTT,TRBV18,TRBD1,TRBJ1-1,NA
CASSSRAASGTHEQFF,TGTGCCAGCAGCTCCCGTGCGGCTAGCGGAACGCATGAGCAGTTCTTC,TRBV7-4,TRBD2,TRBJ2-1,few
CAWTPVRESPLHF,TGTGCCTGGACCCCCGTTAGGGAATCACCCCTCCACTTT,TRBV30,NA,TRBJ1-6,NA
CASDRDAVIDEQFF,TGTGCCAGCGACCGGGACGCCGTGATCGATGAGCAGTTCTTC,TRBV6-8,NA,TRBJ2-1,few
CASSLLVPNNSPLHF,TGTGCCAGCAGCCTACTAGTGCCGAATAATTCACCCCTCCACTTT,TRBV11-3,NA,TRBJ1-6,few
CAISTSGRSTDTQYF,TGTGCCATCAGTACTAGCGGGAGGTCCACAGATACGCAGTATTTT,TRBV6-8,TRBD2,TRBJ2-3,large
CASRPGLTEQYF,TGTGCCAGCAGACCTGGACTGACCGAGCAGTACTTC,TRBV25-1,NA,TRBJ2-7,large
CASSLGDGFSYEQYF,TGTGCCAGTAGCTTAGGGGACGGATTCTCCTACGAGCAGTACTTC,TRBV19,NA,TRBJ2-7,once
CASSPVLGTSGGIYEQYF,TGTGCCAGCAGTCCAGTTTTAGGGACTAGCGGGGGAATTTACGAGCAGTACTTC,TRBV28,TRBD2,TRBJ2-7,NA
CASSVEGAGNSPLHF,TGTGCCAGCAGCGTAGAGGGCGCTGGTAATTCACCCCTCCACTTT,TRBV9,NA,TRBJ1-6,few
CAISESGSGGARETQYF,TGTGCCATCAGTGAGTCGGGTAGCGGGGGGGCCAGAGAGACCCAGTACTTC,TRBV10-3,TRBD2,TRBJ2-5,few
CASSPQAGMNTEAFF,TGTGCCAGCTCACCACAGGCAGGAATGAACACTGAAGCTTTCTTT,TRBV18,NA,TRBJ1-1,NA
CASSQGQAARHF,TGTGCCAGCAGCCAGGGGCAGGCGGCCCGGCACTTT,TRBV14,NA,TRBJ1-6,NA